What follows is one TCR beta chain and its context. This entry is derived from a study of T cell responses to AZD1222 COVID-19 vaccine. From germline, CDR1 is SNHLY and CDR2 FYNNEI. This CDR3 region has 15 residues. V shed 5 bases and J shed 5 bases, with 13 bases lying between them. Assay: immunoSEQ multiplex PCR; the TCRdb copy retains only in-frame clones and omits some. This table holds fewer than 180,000 clones, approximately 90% found once. The genes are TRBV2 and TRBJ1-6, with D possibly matching TRBD1 (6 bases). This receptor was taken from an adult who received the AZD1222 COVID-19 vaccine. Sequencing was performed on peripheral blood, taken 28 days after the second AZD1222 dose. CDR3 DNA sequence: TGTGCCAGCAGTCCCGGACAGTTCGATAATTCACCCCTCCACTTT. Translated, it gives CASSPGQFDNSPLHF.